This T cell receptor (beta chain) was retrieved from a study of synovial regulatory T cells in juvenile arthritis (dated by TCRdb to about 2015). Background for the entire study: Among sequenced patients, a few were therapy-naive, one received methotrexate plus infliximab, about six received methotrexate, and one had no treatment information. Using matched patient samples, the researchers compared TCRbeta CDR3 repertoires across three groups: blood iaTreg cells, other blood Treg cells and synovial fluid Treg cells. TCR repertoire comparisons included Treg and Teff subsets from 10 or so JIA patients with active disease. Effector T cell subsets were also sequenced in the study cohort for comparisons, but only blood and synovial fluid Treg cells are covered by the Treg dataset alone.

The method was the immunoSEQ multiplex PCR assay. TCRbeta CDR3 sequencing was carried out by Adaptive Biotechnologies. Regarding the original processing steps: To assess repertoire similarity, the researchers used the Chao-modified Jaccard index along with median clonotype overlap taken from 200 random subsamples at equal sample size. The similarity analyses were run on either productive nucleotide sequences or amino acid sequences translated in silico. Hierarchical clustering with single linkage and t-SNE based on Chao-modified Jaccard distances were applied for the comparison of repertoires. After normalising for sample size, the researchers measured repertoire diversity with the Renyi index across a range of alpha values. TCRdb retrieved this table from immuneACCESS and kept in-frame rearrangements only. Not all clones are present; in checked studies, unresolved V genes account for under half, and no reason is known for the remainder. The DNA was the basis for D and trimming; V, J and clone size are from that table. This sample's clone table shows thousands of clones. In total, the top ten clones hold roughly 0.62% of the sample.

Study-level results and caveats: Across patients, iaTreg TCR repertoires were largely private and overlapped partially with synovial Teff repertoires and blood CPL repertoires. Blood iaTreg cells showed lower TCR diversity than other blood Treg cells, consistent with antigen-driven expansion. More CDR3 sequences were shared by synovial Treg cells with iaTreg cells than with other blood Treg cells, and a closer relation was confirmed by Chao-Jaccard similarity.

Points on this clone: Its antigen has not been determined.

Measured from the cysteine to the phenylalanine, the CDR3 is 12 residues long. This entry has no DNA. Via the germline V gene, CDR1 is SGHVS and CDR2 FNYEAQ. The donors for the TCR repertoire analysis were approximately eleven juvenile idiopathic arthritis patients with active disease who had not reached inactive disease, of whom 3 were polyarticular and 8 were oligoarticular. A median age of around 10 years (range 2.4-22.9) and a median disease duration of 7 years (range 0.2-19.1) were recorded for the TCR-sequenced patients. The samples used for TCR repertoire analysis were collected at two centres in Italy. Peripheral blood mononuclear cells were isolated using a Histopaque-1077 density gradient and were cryopreserved in around 90% FCS with about 10% DMSO.

This clonotype was sampled from a donor between 2 and 29 years old with juvenile idiopathic arthritis. The chain is made from TRBV7-6 and TRBJ2-2; TCRdb calls TRBD1, which cannot be checked without DNA. The sample consisted of Treg cells from blood. Explained via the paper, the cell subset or site label denotes: remaining (HLA-DR-negative) circulating blood Treg cells. The CDR3 amino acid sequence is: CASSLGIGELFF.